This TCR beta chain was documented in a study of T cell clonality in common variable immunodeficiency. Notes on the study in general: Patient heterogeneity in the CVID cohort limited correlations between repertoire features and clinical complications.

The CDR3 consists of 17 residues. V was clipped by 3 bases and J by 0 bases; unmatched bases: 9. The V gene's germline CDR1 is LGHNA and CDR2 YNFKEQ. Most patients and controls had Caucasian heritage. Using immunoSEQ multiplex PCR, the repertoire was profiled, and TCRdb retains in-frame clones only, with some absent. The sample is made up of about 39,000 clones, none counted only once. About this clone: Its antigen is not known. Sequencing ends 3 residues short of the CDR3 end; the germline J gene provides the rest.

The V call is TRBV4-2, the J call TRBJ2-7, with 9 nucleotides matching TRBD2. The sequence came from a person aged 18 to 70 in good health. Sequenced: peripheral blood mononuclear cells. CDR3 bases read: TGTGCCAGCAGCCATCGGGGCCAGACTAGCGGCTCCTACGAG. This gives the protein CASSHRGQTSGSYE. In full, the CDR3 reads CASSHRGQTSGSYEQYF.